This T cell receptor beta chain emerged from a study of cytomegalovirus exposure and HLA in healthy donors. On the study more broadly: Early released data had about 80 million unique TCRs, all coming from HLA-typed donors.

Germline V gives CDR1 MNHEY, CDR2 SMNVEV (reference sequence). The CDR3 has 14 amino acids. J was trimmed by 4 bases and V by 6 bases; bases with no gene match: 7. This clone was observed a few times. The PCR contained 60 Vbeta and 13 Jbeta primers. Produced via immunoSEQ multiplex PCR; TCRdb's table is partial and in-frame only. The sample consists of about 130,000 clones, just under 80% of them appearing once. V usage is TRBV27 and J usage is TRBJ1-2; 8 nucleotides agree with TRBD1. Sequenced material: PBMCs. The clonotype comes from a woman aged 40 to 55 in good health and CMV-seronegative. CDR3: CASRVTGVSYGYTF. CDR3 DNA sequence: TGTGCCAGCAGGGTGACAGGGGTTTCCTATGGCTACACCTTC.